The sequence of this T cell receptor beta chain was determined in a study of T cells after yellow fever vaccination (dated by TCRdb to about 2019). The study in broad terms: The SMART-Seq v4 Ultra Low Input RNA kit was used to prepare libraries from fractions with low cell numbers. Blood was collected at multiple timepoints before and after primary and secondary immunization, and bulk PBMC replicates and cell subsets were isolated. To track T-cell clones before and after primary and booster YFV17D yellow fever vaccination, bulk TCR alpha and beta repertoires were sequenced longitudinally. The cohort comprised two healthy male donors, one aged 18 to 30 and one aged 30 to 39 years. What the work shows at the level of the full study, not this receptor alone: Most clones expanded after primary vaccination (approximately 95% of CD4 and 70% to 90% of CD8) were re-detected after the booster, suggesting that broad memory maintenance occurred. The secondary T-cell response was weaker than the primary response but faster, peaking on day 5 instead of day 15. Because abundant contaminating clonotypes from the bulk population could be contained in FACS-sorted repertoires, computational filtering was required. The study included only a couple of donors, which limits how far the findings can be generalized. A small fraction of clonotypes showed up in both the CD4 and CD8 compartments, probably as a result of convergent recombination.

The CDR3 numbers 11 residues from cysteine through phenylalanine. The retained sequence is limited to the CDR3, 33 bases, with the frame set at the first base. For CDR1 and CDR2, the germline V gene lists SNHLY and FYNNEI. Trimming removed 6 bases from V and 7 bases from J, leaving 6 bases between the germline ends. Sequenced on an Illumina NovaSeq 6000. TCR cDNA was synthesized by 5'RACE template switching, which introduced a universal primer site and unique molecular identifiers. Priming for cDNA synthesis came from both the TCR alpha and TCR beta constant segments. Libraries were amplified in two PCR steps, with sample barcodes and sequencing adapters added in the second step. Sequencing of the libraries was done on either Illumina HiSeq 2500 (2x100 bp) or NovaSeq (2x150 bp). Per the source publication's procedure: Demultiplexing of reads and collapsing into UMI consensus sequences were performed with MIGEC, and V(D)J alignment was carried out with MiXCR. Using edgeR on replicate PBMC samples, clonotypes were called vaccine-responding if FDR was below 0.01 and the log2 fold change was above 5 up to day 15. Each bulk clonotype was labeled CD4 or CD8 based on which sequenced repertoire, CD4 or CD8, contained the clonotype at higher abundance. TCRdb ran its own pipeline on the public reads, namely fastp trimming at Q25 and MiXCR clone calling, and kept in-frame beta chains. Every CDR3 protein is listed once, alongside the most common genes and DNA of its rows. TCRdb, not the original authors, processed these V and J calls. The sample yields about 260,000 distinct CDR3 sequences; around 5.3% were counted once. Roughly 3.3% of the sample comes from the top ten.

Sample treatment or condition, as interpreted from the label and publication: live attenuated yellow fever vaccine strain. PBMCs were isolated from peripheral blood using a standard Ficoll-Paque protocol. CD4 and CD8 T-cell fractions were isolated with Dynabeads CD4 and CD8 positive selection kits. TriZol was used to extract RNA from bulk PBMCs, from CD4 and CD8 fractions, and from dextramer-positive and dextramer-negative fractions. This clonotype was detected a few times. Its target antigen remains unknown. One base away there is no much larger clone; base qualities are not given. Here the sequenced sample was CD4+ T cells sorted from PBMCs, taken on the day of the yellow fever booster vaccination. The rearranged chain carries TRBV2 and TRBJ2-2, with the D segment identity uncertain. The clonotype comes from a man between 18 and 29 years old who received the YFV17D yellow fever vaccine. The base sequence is TGTGCCAGCAGAACCATCGGGGAGCTGTTTTTT. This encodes CASRTIGELFF.